These 16 T cell receptor beta chains were sequenced from one sample in a study of cytomegalovirus exposure and HLA in healthy donors. A multiplex PCR was run with 60 Vbeta primers and 13 Jbeta primers. Sequencing was performed with immunoSEQ multiplex PCR; in TCRdb, only in-frame clones are kept and a portion is missing. Altogether around 120,000 clones are present, approximately 76% being singletons, with the ten largest covering roughly 16%. Sequenced: PBMCs. The receptors originated from a man aged 50 or older in good health and CMV-seropositive.

The chain links TRBV5-4 to TRBJ2-5, with D possibly matching TRBD2 (5 bases). Between the trimmed V and J ends, which lost 2 bases and 5 bases, there was a span of 7 bases. CDR3 length equals 12 residues. Germline V gene sequence: CDR1 SGHNT, CDR2 YYREEE (reference sequence). The CDR3 here is CASSFGVETQYF. In DNA form, the CDR3 reads TGTGCCAGCAGCTTCGGGGTCGAGACCCAGTACTTC.

This clone was seen a single time. The chain employs TRBV9 and TRBJ2-3, with D hard to call. V was cut by 0 bases and J by 2 bases, with 7 bases left in between. This CDR3 comprises 14 residues. The germline V gene encodes CDR1 SGDLS and CDR2 YYNGEE. The CDR3 nucleotides read TGTGCCAGCAGCGTAGAGCGTTACACAGATACGCAGTATTTT. Its translation: CASSVERYTDTQYF.

The chain recombines TRBV9 with TRBJ2-5, with 9 bases matching TRBD2. The closer fit of TRBJ2-7 to the DNA end suggests the J call may be wrong. The CDR3 has 15 residues. CDR1 and CDR2 (germline): SGDLS, YYNGEE. The CDR3 coding sequence is TGTGCCAGCAGTCGCCTAGCGGGGTCGCTCTACGAGCAGTACTTC. Translation: CASSRLAGSLYEQYF.

This clone was counted a single time. The chain employs TRBV18 and TRBJ2-5; the D gene is possibly TRBD1 (5 bases). Trimming stripped 10 bases from V and 5 bases from J, with 14 bases between. Germline lookup yields CDR1 KGHSH and CDR2 LQKENI. This CDR3 is built from 12 residues. This CDR3 is CATSDSRETQYF. The CDR3 DNA reads TGTGCCACCTCTGACAGTCGGGAGACCCAGTACTTC.

This chain connects TRBV7-2 to TRBJ2-4; 10 nucleotides align to TRBD2. The CDR3 runs 14 residues. Germline-derived CDR1 and CDR2 are SGHTA and FQGNSA. Losses at the gene ends were 7 bases for V and 3 bases for J; bases not matched to a gene: 3. The CDR3 loop reads CASIERGGKNIQYF. The CDR3 nucleotides read TGTGCCAGCATCGAGCGGGGGGGCAAAAACATTCAGTACTTC.

The rearrangement uses TRBV4-3 and TRBJ2-7, with D possibly being TRBD2 (5 bases). V lost 3 bases, J lost 5 bases, and 14 bases lay in between. The CDR3 is 14 amino acids. CDR1 LGHNA and CDR2 YSLEER come from the germline V gene. The chain's CDR3 is CASSQISGAHEQYF. The CDR3 nucleotides read TGCGCCAGCAGCCAGATCAGCGGAGCCCACGAGCAGTACTTC.

The chain recombines TRBV6-4 with TRBJ2-2, with D perhaps matching TRBD1 (5 bases). Germline CDR1 and CDR2: MRHNA and SNTAGT. The CDR3 is made up of 13 amino acids. The germline V and J ends were trimmed by 8 bases and 1 base, with 8 bases remaining between them. DNA for the CDR3: TGTGCCAGCTCCGGACAGAACACCGGGGAGCTGTTTTTT. As protein: CASSGQNTGELFF.

The chain couples TRBV9 to TRBJ1-1, with 9 bases lining up with TRBD1. Per germline, CDR1 SGDLS and CDR2 YYNGEE. V was pared by 3 bases and J by 7 bases, with 7 bases of the junction left unmatched. This CDR3 has 14 amino acids. The CDR3 loop reads CASSDPGQGDEAFF. The CDR3 DNA reads TGTGCCAGCAGCGATCCGGGACAGGGTGATGAAGCTTTCTTT.

V usage is TRBV7-2 and J usage is TRBJ2-6; D gene uncertain. This CDR3 has 15 amino acids. In germline, CDR1 is SGHTA, CDR2 FQGNSA. Trimming left V 4 bases short and J 1 base short, with 8 bases between. The CDR3 coding sequence is TGTGCCAGCAGCTACCGGTCTTCTGGGGCCAACGTCCTGACTTTC. Protein product: CASSYRSSGANVLTF.

This clone has a handful of counts. This chain joins TRBV25-1 and TRBJ1-1; no definite D call. Trimming pared 8 bases from V and 2 bases from J, leaving 15 bases between. The CDR3 contains 14 residues. Germline values: CDR1 MGHDK, CDR2 SYGVNS. This CDR3 reads CASSSLAGNTEAFF. The CDR3 DNA follows: TGTGCCAGCTCCTCGTTGGCAGGCAACACTGAAGCTTTCTTT.

The CDR3 region is CASSTRGQPYNEQFF. The CDR3 coding sequence is TGTGCCAGTAGTACCAGGGGCCAACCCTACAATGAGCAGTTCTTC. The chain combines TRBV19 with TRBJ2-1; D perhaps matches TRBD1 (6 bases). There are 15 residues in the CDR3. CDR1 and CDR2 (germline): LNHDA, SQIVND (reference sequence). V shed 4 bases and J shed 2 bases, with 12 bases lying between them.

Only a few counts were recorded for this clone. The chain couples TRBV14 to TRBJ2-2; 11 bases align to TRBD2. V was pared by 4 bases and J by 5 bases, with 9 bases of the junction left unmatched. Looked up from germline, CDR1 is SGHDN and CDR2 is FVKESK. The CDR3 is 17 amino acids. The CDR3, as DNA: TGTGCCAGCAGCCGGTTAGCGGGAGGGCCTCGGACCGGGGAGCTGTTTTTT. Its translation: CASSRLAGGPRTGELFF.

The chain joins TRBV7-2 to TRBJ2-3; TRBD2 matches 13 bases. CDR1 is SGHTA, CDR2 FQGNSA, per germline. The CDR3 has 17 amino acids. After removal of 3 bases from V and 5 bases from J, the junction contained 8 bases not matched to a gene. The chain's CDR3 is CASSFLLAGGPLDTQYF. CDR3 bases: TGTGCCAGCAGCTTCCTACTAGCGGGGGGGCCCCTAGATACGCAGTATTTT. Together with reference TRBV7-2 and TRBJ2-3, the CDR3 gives the full variable domain: GAGVSQSPSNKVTEKGKDVELRCDPISGHTALYWYRQSLGQGLEFLIYFQGNSAPDKSGLPSDRFSAERTGGSVSTLTIQRTQQEDSAVYLCASSFLLAGGPLDTQYFGPGTRLTVL.

V and J are TRBV5-4 and TRBJ2-6; D ambiguous. Germline CDR1 reads SGHNT; CDR2 reads YYREEE (reference sequence). The CDR3 loop spans 15 amino acids. Trimming left V 0 bases short and J 0 bases short, with 4 bases between. The CDR3 spells CASSLGLSGANVLTF. The DNA for the CDR3 is TGTGCCAGCAGCTTGGGACTCTCTGGGGCCAACGTCCTGACTTTC.

The chain joins TRBV7-6 to TRBJ1-5; TRBD1 aligns across 7 bases. The length of the CDR3 is 15 residues. Per germline, CDR1 SGHVS and CDR2 FNYEAQ. The V segment lost 1 base and the J segment 5 bases; nucleotides outside the gene matches: 5. The CDR3 is CASSLGGGEDQPQHF. The CDR3 coding sequence is TGTGCCAGCAGCTTAGGAGGGGGCGAGGATCAGCCCCAGCATTTT.

The gene calls are TRBV11-3 and TRBJ1-2, with TRBD1 matching 8 bases. Germline values: CDR1 SGHNT, CDR2 YENEEA. V shed 5 bases, J shed 4 bases, and the junction held 15 bases outside the gene matches. The CDR3 is 17 amino acids. The CDR3: CASSPMKRQGAVYGYTF. CDR3 nucleotides: TGTGCCAGCAGCCCCATGAAACGGCAGGGGGCTGTCTATGGCTACACCTTC.